One and the same sample provided the 27 T cell receptor beta chains below, sequenced in a study of cytomegalovirus exposure and HLA in healthy donors. Assay used: immunoSEQ multiplex PCR; TCRdb lists only in-frame clones, some missing. Of some 75,000 clones in the sample, roughly 95% were seen once. Material: PBMCs. The receptor source for this set is a young woman in good health and CMV-seronegative.

V usage is TRBV30 and J usage is TRBJ1-1; no reliable D call. CDR1 is GTSNPN, CDR2 SVGIG, per germline (reference sequence). This CDR3 is built from 11 residues. Trimming removed 8 bases from V and 0 bases from J, with 7 bases in between. CDR3 protein: CARTVNTEAFF. The CDR3 DNA reads as TGTGCCAGGACGGTGAACACTGAAGCTTTCTTT.

V and J are TRBV6-6 and TRBJ2-7; TRBD2 matches 9 bases. The ends lost 6 bases at V and 6 bases at J; junction bases unmatched: 12. The CDR3 is 15 amino acids. The germline V gene encodes CDR1 MNHNY and CDR2 SVGAGI (reference sequence). As DNA, the CDR3 is TGTGCCAGCAGCCCCAGCGGGGGGTTGGCCCGCGAGCAGTACTTC. Translating it yields CASSPSGGLAREQYF.

V gene TRBV5-1 combines with J gene TRBJ2-3; D is perhaps TRBD2 (5 bases). The V end lost 1 base, the J end lost 5 bases, and 17 bases lay between the germline ends. This CDR3 spans 16 amino acids. Germline loops: CDR1 SGHRS, CDR2 YFSETQ. CDR3 sequence: CASSLSGYGSGDTQYF. The CDR3 nucleotides are TGCGCCAGCAGCTTGTCAGGTTATGGGAGCGGAGATACGCAGTATTTT.

The chain carries TRBV28 and TRBJ2-2, with a weak D call TRBD1 (6 bases). CDR1 is MDHEN, CDR2 SYDVKM, per germline. The CDR3 extends over 14 amino acids. Trimming removed 4 bases at V and 1 base at J, with 7 bases between. CDR3 in amino acids: CASSSTGNTGELFF. For the CDR3, the DNA is TGTGCCAGCAGTTCGACAGGGAACACCGGGGAGCTGTTTTTT. Variable domain in full (rest from reference TRBV28 and TRBJ2-2): DVKVTQSSRYLVKRTGEKVFLECVQDMDHENMFWYRQDPGLGLRLIYFSYDVKMKEKGDIPEGYSVSREKKERFSLILESASTNQTSMYLCASSSTGNTGELFFGEGSRLTVL.

This chain uses TRBV5-1 with TRBJ2-3; D might be TRBD2 (5 bases). CDR1 and CDR2 from the germline V gene are SGHRS and YFSETQ. This CDR3 region has 15 residues. The V end lost 5 bases, the J end lost 0 bases, and 13 bases lay between the germline ends. CDR3 DNA: TGCGCCAGCAGACGAAGCGGAGTTAGCACAGATACGCAGTATTTT. It specifies CASRRSGVSTDTQYF.

This chain uses TRBV10-3 with TRBJ1-2; 12 bases line up with TRBD1. Germline CDR1 reads ENHRY; CDR2 reads SYGVKD. Trimming cost V 6 bases and J 4 bases; bases outside gene matches: 9. This CDR3 comprises 16 residues. This chain's CDR3 is CAISGTGGPLGYGYTF. The CDR3 coding sequence is TGTGCCATCAGCGGGACAGGGGGCCCCCTAGGCTATGGCTACACCTTC.

This sequence joins TRBV11-1 and TRBJ2-7; D not resolved. Trimming shortened V by 1 base and J by 5 bases, and 6 bases separated the two germline ends. This CDR3 spans 12 amino acids. Germline V lookup: CDR1 SGHAT, CDR2 FQDESV (reference sequence). As DNA, the CDR3 is TGTGCCAGCAGCTTAGGTTCTCACGAGCAGTACTTC. Protein: CASSLGSHEQYF.

V is TRBV19 and J is TRBJ2-1; 13 bases are a match to TRBD2. Unmatched junction bases numbered 3, after V lost 10 bases and J lost 9 bases. The CDR3 consists of 12 residues. Germline lookup yields CDR1 LNHDA and CDR2 SQIVND (reference sequence). This chain's CDR3 is CATGLAGSEQFF. DNA of the CDR3: TGTGCCACGGGACTAGCGGGAAGTGAGCAGTTCTTC.

The chain joins TRBV29-1 to TRBJ2-2, with D unclear. The CDR3 spans 12 residues. The V and J ends lost 4 bases and 5 bases respectively, with 8 bases between them. Per the germline V gene, CDR1 is SQVTM and CDR2 is ANQGSEA. CDR3: CSVVHWTGELFF. In DNA, the CDR3 is TGCAGCGTTGTTCACTGGACCGGGGAGCTGTTTTTT.

The chain is built from TRBV7-8 and TRBJ2-1, with a possible D match to TRBD1 (5 bases). There are 15 residues in the CDR3. The germline V and J ends were trimmed by 1 base and 11 bases, with 18 bases remaining between them. Germline V gene lookup returns CDR1 SGHVS and CDR2 FQNEAQ. DNA for the CDR3: TGTGCCAGCAGCTTAGATTCCCCTGCAGGGAAGAAGCAGTTCTTC. Encoded protein: CASSLDSPAGKKQFF.

The chain combines TRBV18 with TRBJ1-2; D might be TRBD1 (6 bases). Germline V CDR1 and CDR2: KGHSH, LQKENI. V shed 0 bases and J shed 2 bases, with 13 bases lying between them. The CDR3 loop spans 16 amino acids. Here the CDR3 reads CASSPPGARRNYGYTF. DNA for the CDR3: TGTGCCAGCTCACCACCGGGGGCGCGTCGAAACTATGGCTACACCTTC.

V and J are TRBV19 and TRBJ2-5, with 8 bases that match TRBD1. V lost 2 bases, J lost 2 bases, and 10 bases stayed unmatched. Germline V gene lookup returns CDR1 LNHDA and CDR2 SQIVND (reference sequence). This CDR3 contains 17 residues. The CDR3 region has the DNA TGTGCCAGTAGTATATTTTACCCCGGACAGGGTCAAGAGACCCAGTACTTC. It yields the protein CASSIFYPGQGQETQYF.

The genes are TRBV21-1 and TRBJ2-7; TRBD2 reflects the table's D call only, with no check against the DNA. TRBV21-1 corresponds to a pseudogene. The CDR3 spans 18 residues. DNA for the CDR3: TGTGCCAGCAGCGCAAGAATACGACTAGCGGGAGTCTCCTACGAGCAGTACTTC. Translated, it gives CASSARIRLAGVSYEQYF.

The V call is TRBV28, the J call TRBJ2-7; weak D call: TRBD2 (6 bases). Trimming removed 4 bases at V and 3 bases at J, with 13 bases between. CDR1 and CDR2 from the germline V gene are MDHEN and SYDVKM. CDR3 size: 14 residues. The CDR3 region has the DNA TGTGCCAGCAGTTCCCCCACTAGCCACTACGAGCAGTACTTC. Protein sequence: CASSSPTSHYEQYF.

The chain joins TRBV11-2 to TRBJ1-4; no definite D call. Germline-derived CDR1 and CDR2 are SGHAT and FQNNGV. V was cut by 5 bases and J by 0 bases, with 13 bases left in between. This CDR3 comprises 16 residues. CDR3: CASSLNRLATNEKLFF. DNA for the CDR3: TGTGCCAGCAGCCTAAACCGACTTGCAACTAATGAAAAACTGTTTTTT.

This chain joins TRBV11-2 and TRBJ1-3; D not certain. V was cut by 11 bases and J by 0 bases, with 17 bases left in between. The CDR3 runs 15 residues. The V gene's germline CDR1 is SGHAT and CDR2 FQNNGV. CDR3 residues: CAVGDGGISGNTIYF. The CDR3 DNA sequence: TGTGCCGTCGGAGACGGCGGAATCTCTGGAAACACCATATATTTT.

Comment on this clone: The same CDR3 can be traced to other DNA sequences in this sample. The chain is built from TRBV5-4 and TRBJ1-1, with unresolved D. This CDR3 has 13 residues. Trimming pared 0 bases from V and 5 bases from J, leaving 8 bases between. Germline CDR1 SGHNT, CDR2 YYREEE (reference sequence). As DNA, the CDR3 is TGTGCCAGCAGCTTGGGCGGCGGAACTGAAGCTTTCTTT. Protein: CASSLGGGTEAFF.

The chain carries TRBV29-1 and TRBJ1-4; D might be TRBD1 (6 bases). Germline-derived CDR1 and CDR2 are SQVTM and ANQGSEA. This CDR3 spans 15 amino acids. Trimming shortened V by 3 bases and J by 10 bases, and 21 bases separated the two germline ends. CDR3 nucleotides: TGCAGCGTTGAGGGGGTACAGGGTGTCCCGGGAAAACTGTTTTTT. It codes for CSVEGVQGVPGKLFF.

The J gene is TRBJ2-7, the V gene TRBV7-9, with TRBD1 matching 7 bases. Germline CDR1 and CDR2: SEHNR and FQNEAQ (reference sequence). The CDR3 runs 16 residues. V was pared by 0 bases and J by 4 bases, with 9 bases of the junction left unmatched. In DNA, the CDR3 is TGTGCCAGCAGCTTAGCCCTCCGACAGGGTCGGTACGAGCAGTACTTC. The encoded protein is CASSLALRQGRYEQYF.

This clone has only one observation. The V call is TRBV5-4, the J call TRBJ2-2, with a weak D call TRBD2 (6 bases). This CDR3 has 18 residues. V lost 2 bases, J lost 5 bases, and 22 bases lay in between. Germline CDR1 reads SGHNT; CDR2 reads YYREEE (reference sequence). CDR3 bases: TGTGCCAGCAGCTTCCTGTTTTCCGGGAGCGTTGCGACCGGGGAGCTGTTTTTT. It translates to CASSFLFSGSVATGELFF. The variable domain in full, with the rest retrieved from reference TRBV5-4 and TRBJ2-2, is ETGVTQSPTHLIKTRGQQVTLRCSSQSGHNTVSWYQQALGQGPQFIFQYYREEENGRGNFPPRFSGLQFPNYSSELNVNALELDDSALYLCASSFLFSGSVATGELFFGEGSRLTVL.

This chain joins TRBV2 and TRBJ2-3; D gene unclear. The CDR3 sequence is 15 residues long. V lost 1 base and J lost 0, with 8 bases in between. Germline V lookup: CDR1 SNHLY, CDR2 FYNNEI. CDR3: CASSEGLRSTDTQYF. For the CDR3, the DNA is TGTGCCAGCAGTGAAGGTCTACGAAGCACAGATACGCAGTATTTT.

The chain couples TRBV9 to TRBJ2-1, with D possibly TRBD2 on 6 matching bases. Germline values: CDR1 SGDLS, CDR2 YYNGEE. This CDR3 comprises 15 residues. Deletions cut 4 bases from V and 4 bases from J, with 15 bases between. CDR3 in amino acids: CASSLGAGGYNEQFF. The CDR3, as DNA: TGTGCCAGCAGCTTGGGAGCGGGTGGGTACAATGAGCAGTTCTTC.

The V and J genes are TRBV7-7 and TRBJ2-1; D uncertain. This CDR3 has 13 residues. Trimming removed 5 bases at V and 8 bases at J, with 13 bases between. Germline V gene data show CDR1 as SSHAT and CDR2 as FNYEAQ (reference sequence). The CDR3 loop is CASSRDTFYEQFF. The DNA of the CDR3 is TGTGCCAGCAGCCGCGATACCTTTTATGAGCAGTTCTTC.

This chain connects TRBV7-2 to TRBJ1-1; D perhaps matches TRBD1 (5 bases). Germline assignment: CDR1 SGHTA and CDR2 FQGNSA. The CDR3 extends over 14 amino acids. Trimming removed 1 base at V and 4 bases at J, with 10 bases between. The CDR3: CASSLGGVGTEAFF. The CDR3, as DNA: TGTGCCAGCAGCTTAGGGGGGGTGGGCACTGAAGCTTTCTTT.

This chain links TRBV27 with TRBJ2-7; D might be TRBD1 (7 bases). Trimming shortened V by 2 bases and J by 3 bases, and 17 bases separated the two germline ends. In germline, CDR1 is MNHEY, CDR2 SMNVEV (reference sequence). This CDR3 contains 16 residues. The CDR3 protein is CASSLHPGGSGYEQYF. The CDR3 nucleotides read TGTGCCAGCAGTTTACATCCAGGGGGGTCCGGCTACGAGCAGTACTTC.

The chain couples TRBV19 to TRBJ2-7; weak D call: TRBD2 (5 bases). From germline, CDR1 is LNHDA and CDR2 SQIVND (reference sequence). This CDR3 comprises 14 residues. Trimming removed 5 bases at V and 1 base at J, with 12 bases between. The DNA of the CDR3 is TGTGCCAGTAGTTGGAGGACCGATTCCTACGAGCAGTACTTC. It encodes CASSWRTDSYEQYF.

The genes are TRBV7-6 and TRBJ2-7; 11 bases line up with TRBD1. The ends lost 5 bases at V and 4 bases at J; junction bases unmatched: 10. The germline V gene has CDR1 SGHVS and CDR2 FNYEAQ. This CDR3 is 16 amino acids long. The CDR3 sequence is CASSQQGQGAFYEQYF. CDR3 nucleotide sequence: TGTGCCAGCAGCCAACAAGGACAGGGGGCATTTTACGAGCAGTACTTC.